A single sample gave rise to the 6 T cell receptor beta chains below, sequenced in a study of OX40 agonist ivuxolimab in advanced cancers. Libraries were prepared by immunoSEQ multiplex PCR; TCRdb keeps only in-frame clonotypes and omits some of them. The sample shows around 69,000 clones, 65% to 90% of them seen only once. The source material was CD4+ or CD8+ T cells sorted from blood, sampled in a trial of the OX40 agonist ivuxolimab. The receptors here all came from an adult with an advanced solid tumor such as melanoma, head and neck, liver or kidney cancer.

This chain uses TRBV27 with TRBJ1-1; a weak D match, TRBD1 (6 bases). Germline V gives CDR1 MNHEY, CDR2 SMNVEV (reference sequence). V was trimmed by 6 bases and J by 5 bases, leaving 22 bases between them. CDR3 length: 16 amino acids. The CDR3 nucleotides read TGTGCCAGCAGCCCCGGATGGAGGGGGGAAGAGACTGAAGCTTTCTTT. Its translation is CASSPGWRGEETEAFF.

This clone appeared a single time. This chain links TRBV27 with TRBJ1-2; D call uncertain. CDR1 is MNHEY, CDR2 SMNVEV, per germline (reference sequence). Trimming took 3 bases from V and 2 from J, leaving 7 bases between them. The CDR3 loop spans 13 amino acids. CDR3 in DNA: TGTGCCAGCAGTTTCGCTGCCAACTATGGCTACACCTTC. Translated: CASSFAANYGYTF.

The V call is TRBV5-1, the J call TRBJ2-5; D is unresolved. Germline V CDR1 and CDR2: SGHRS, YFSETQ. The CDR3 length is 14 residues. Trimming took 0 bases from V and 5 from J, leaving 11 bases between them. Here the CDR3 reads CASSLGRRRETQYF. The CDR3 nucleotides are TGCGCCAGCAGCTTGGGACGTAGACGGGAGACCCAGTACTTC.

The chain joins TRBV5-1 to TRBJ2-1, with TRBD2 matching over 12 bases. Per germline, CDR1 SGHRS and CDR2 YFSETQ. J lost 4 bases, V lost 5 bases, and 4 bases had no gene match. The CDR3 loop spans 15 amino acids. In DNA form, the CDR3 reads TGCGCCAGCAGGGCTGGACTAGCGGGATACAATGAGCAGTTCTTC. This translates into CASRAGLAGYNEQFF.

The V gene is TRBV21-1, the J gene TRBJ2-1. TRBV21-1 is marked as a pseudogene. The length of the CDR3 is 10 residues. The CDR3 protein is CARGGNEQFF. CDR3 nucleotide sequence: TGTGCCAGAGGGGGGAATGAGCAGTTCTTC.

The V and J genes are TRBV2 and TRBJ1-2, with TRBD1 as a possible D gene (5 bases). Deletions cut 6 bases from V and 7 bases from J, with 18 bases between. Germline V gene sequence: CDR1 SNHLY, CDR2 FYNNEI. This CDR3 has 14 amino acids. Here the CDR3 DNA reads TGTGCCAGCAGCTTAACATACGGGGGGGGTGGCTACACCTTC. It codes for CASSLTYGGGGYTF.